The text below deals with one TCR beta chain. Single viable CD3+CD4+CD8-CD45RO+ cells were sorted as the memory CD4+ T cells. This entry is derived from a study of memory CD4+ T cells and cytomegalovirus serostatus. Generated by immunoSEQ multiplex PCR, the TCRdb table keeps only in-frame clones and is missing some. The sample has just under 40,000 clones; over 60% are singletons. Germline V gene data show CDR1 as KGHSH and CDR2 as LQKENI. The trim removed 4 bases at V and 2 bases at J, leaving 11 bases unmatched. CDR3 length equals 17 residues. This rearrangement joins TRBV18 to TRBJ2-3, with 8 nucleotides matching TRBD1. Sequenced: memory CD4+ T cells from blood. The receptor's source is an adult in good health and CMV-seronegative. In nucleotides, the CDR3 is TGTGCCAGCTCACGCGGGACAGGTGAGAGGCCCACAGATACGCAGTATTTT. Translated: CASSRGTGERPTDTQYF.